This T cell receptor beta chain was captured in a study of blood T cells in healthy people across ages. With a J-beta primer mix and a sample-barcoded 5' primer, a second PCR ran about 7 to 12 cycles. TCRdb fed the 5' RACE reads into MiXCR, producing one record per CDR3 protein. The sample includes about 970,000 distinct CDR3 sequences, 45% to 60% seen only once; the top ten take about a fifth. Remarks on this clonotype: Its antigen remains unknown.

The CDR3 spans 16 residues. V lost 1 base and J lost 5, with 17 bases in between. Germline CDR1 reads SGHDN; CDR2 reads FVKESK. Study findings and constraints: Researchers report that TCR beta diversity correlated strongly with naive T cell percentage.

Sequenced input: blood. The sequence derives from a woman aged 55 to 70 in good health. The chain combines TRBV14 with TRBJ2-5; D might be TRBD1 or TRBD2, each matching 5 bases. The CDR3 is CASSQVQGAAVETQYF. CDR3 DNA: TGTGCCAGCAGCCAAGTTCAGGGAGCAGCGGTTGAGACCCAGTACTTC.